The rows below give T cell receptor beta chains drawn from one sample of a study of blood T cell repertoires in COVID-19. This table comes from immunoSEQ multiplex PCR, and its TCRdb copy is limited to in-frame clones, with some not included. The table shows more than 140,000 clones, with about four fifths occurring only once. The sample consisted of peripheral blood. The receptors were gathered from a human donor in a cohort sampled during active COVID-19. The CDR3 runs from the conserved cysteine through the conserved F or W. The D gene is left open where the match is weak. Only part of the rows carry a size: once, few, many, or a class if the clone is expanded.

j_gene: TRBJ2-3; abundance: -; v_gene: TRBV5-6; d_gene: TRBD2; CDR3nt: TGTGCCAGCAGCTTCGGACTAGCGGAGAGGGTAGATACGCAGTATTTT; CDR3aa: CASSFGLAERVDTQYF
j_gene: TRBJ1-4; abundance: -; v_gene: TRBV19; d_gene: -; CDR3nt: TGTGCCAGTAGTATAGGGCAGCAGGGGAATGAAAAACTGTTTTTT; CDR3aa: CASSIGQQGNEKLFF
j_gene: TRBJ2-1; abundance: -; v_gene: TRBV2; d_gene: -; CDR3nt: TGTGCCACCCCCGCCCCCTCGGGGAATGAGCAGTTCTTC; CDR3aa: CATPAPSGNEQFF
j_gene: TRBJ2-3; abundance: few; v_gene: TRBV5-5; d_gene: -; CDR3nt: TGTGCCAGCAGCTCCCTATTCCCGGGAGATACGCAGTATTTT; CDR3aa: CASSSLFPGDTQYF
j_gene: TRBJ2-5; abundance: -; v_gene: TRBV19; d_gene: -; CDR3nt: TGTGCCAGTAGTATAAACCGGGGTCAAGAGACCCAGTACTTC; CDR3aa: CASSINRGQETQYF
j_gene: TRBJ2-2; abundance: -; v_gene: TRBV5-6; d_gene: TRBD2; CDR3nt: TGTGCCAGCGAGGGACTAGCGGGAGGGCCCGGGGAGCTGTTTTTT; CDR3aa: CASEGLAGGPGELFF
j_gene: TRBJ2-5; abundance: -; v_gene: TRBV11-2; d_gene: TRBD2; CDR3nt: TGTGCCAGCAGCTTAGATCTAGTTCTGGGGGGGACCCAAGAGACCCAGTACTTC; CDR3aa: CASSLDLVLGGTQETQYF
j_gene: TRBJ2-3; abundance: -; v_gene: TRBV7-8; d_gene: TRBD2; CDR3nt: TGTGCCAGCAGCTCCGCCAGGCTAGCGGTGACAGATACGCAGTATTTT; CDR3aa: CASSSARLAVTDTQYF
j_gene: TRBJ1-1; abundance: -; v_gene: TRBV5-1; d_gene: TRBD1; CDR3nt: TGCGCCAGCAGCTTTCGAGGCGGCGGGACAGGGGAAGGGGGCACTGAAGCTTTCTTT; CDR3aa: CASSFRGGGTGEGGTEAFF
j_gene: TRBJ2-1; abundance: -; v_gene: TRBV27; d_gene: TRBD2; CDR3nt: TGTGCCAGCACCAAAAGAGGGGTAGCGGGAGGCCTGAGCTCCTACAATGAGCAGTTCTTC; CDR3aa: CASTKRGVAGGLSSYNEQFF
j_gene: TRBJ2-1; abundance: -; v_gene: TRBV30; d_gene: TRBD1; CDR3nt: TGTGCCTGGGAACAAACGGGACAGGGTCGCAATGAGCAGTTCTTC; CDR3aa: CAWEQTGQGRNEQFF
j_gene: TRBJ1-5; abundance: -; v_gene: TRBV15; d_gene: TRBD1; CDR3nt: TGTGCCACCAGACAGGGACAGATCGGGATTCAGCCCCAGCATTTT; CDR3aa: CATRQGQIGIQPQHF
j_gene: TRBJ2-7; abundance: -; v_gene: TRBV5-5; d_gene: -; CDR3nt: TGTGCCAGCAGCTTACCGGAGGGCACCTACGAGCAGTACTTC; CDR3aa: CASSLPEGTYEQYF
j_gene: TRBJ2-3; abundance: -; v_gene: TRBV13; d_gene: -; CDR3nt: TGTGCCAGCAGCCCAACAGGGGGGGCAGATACGCAGTATTTT; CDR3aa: CASSPTGGADTQYF
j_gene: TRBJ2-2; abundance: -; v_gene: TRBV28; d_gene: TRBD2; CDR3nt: TGTGCCAGCAGTCGAGCGGGAGACACCGGGGAGCTGTTTTTT; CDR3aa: CASSRAGDTGELFF
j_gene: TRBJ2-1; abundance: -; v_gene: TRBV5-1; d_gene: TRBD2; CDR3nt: TGCGCCAGCAGTCCCCTCACTAGCGGCAGCTCCTACAATGAGCAGTTCTTC; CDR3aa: CASSPLTSGSSYNEQFF
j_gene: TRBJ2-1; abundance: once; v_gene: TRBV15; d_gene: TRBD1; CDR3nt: TGTGCCACCAGCAGAGATCCAGGGACAGGGAATGAGCAGTTCTTC; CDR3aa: CATSRDPGTGNEQFF
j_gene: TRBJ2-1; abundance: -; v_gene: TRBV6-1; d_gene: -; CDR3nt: TGTGCCAGCAGTGAAGCGCGGTACTCCCGGGAGCAGTTCTTC; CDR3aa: CASSEARYSREQFF
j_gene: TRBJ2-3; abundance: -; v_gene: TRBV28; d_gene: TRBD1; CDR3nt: TGTGCCAGCAGATCGCAACAGGGGTACCGCACAGATACGCAGTATTTT; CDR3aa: CASRSQQGYRTDTQYF
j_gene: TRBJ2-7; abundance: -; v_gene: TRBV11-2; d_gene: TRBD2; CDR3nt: TGTGCCAGCAGCCTAGTTGCGGGACTAGATCACGAGCAGTACTTC; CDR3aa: CASSLVAGLDHEQYF
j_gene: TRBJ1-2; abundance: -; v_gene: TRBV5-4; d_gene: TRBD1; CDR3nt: TGTGCCAGCAGCATAGACAGGGGTGTCTTTTACTACACCTTC; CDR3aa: CASSIDRGVFYYTF
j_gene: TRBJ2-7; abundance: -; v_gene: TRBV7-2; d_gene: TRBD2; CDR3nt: TGTGCCAGCAGCTTAGTCGGGAGGACCAGCGAGCAGTACTTC; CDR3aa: CASSLVGRTSEQYF
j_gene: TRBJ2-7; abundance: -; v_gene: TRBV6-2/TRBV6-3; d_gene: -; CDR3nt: TGTGCCAGCAGTTACGGCGGTAGGCCCGCCTACGAGCAGTACTTC; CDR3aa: CASSYGGRPAYEQYF
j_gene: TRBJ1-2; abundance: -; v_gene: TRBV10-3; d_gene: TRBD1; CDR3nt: TGTGCCATCCGGGACAGGGTACACTATGGCTACACCTTC; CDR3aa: CAIRDRVHYGYTF
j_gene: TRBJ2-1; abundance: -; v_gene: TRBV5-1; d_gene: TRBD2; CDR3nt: TGCGCCAGCAGCTCCGGGACTAGCAGGTTGTCCTACAATGAGCAGTTCTTC; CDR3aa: CASSSGTSRLSYNEQFF
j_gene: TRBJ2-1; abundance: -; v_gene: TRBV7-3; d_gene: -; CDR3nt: TGTGCCAGCAGCTTCGGACAGCTGCACAATGAGCAGTTCTTC; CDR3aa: CASSFGQLHNEQFF
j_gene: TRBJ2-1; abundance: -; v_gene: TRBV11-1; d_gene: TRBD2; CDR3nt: TGTGCCAGCAGCGTAACTAGCGGCAGCCACAATGAGCAGTTCTTC; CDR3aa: CASSVTSGSHNEQFF
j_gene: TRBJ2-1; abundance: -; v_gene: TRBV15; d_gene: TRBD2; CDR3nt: TGTGCCACCAGCCTCGCGGGAGCGGGGAGGGAGCAGTTCTTC; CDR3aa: CATSLAGAGREQFF
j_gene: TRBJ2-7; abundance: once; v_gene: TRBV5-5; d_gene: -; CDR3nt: TGTGCCAGCAGCTTGGAACCGAGTTTCTCCTACGAGCAGTACTTC; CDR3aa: CASSLEPSFSYEQYF
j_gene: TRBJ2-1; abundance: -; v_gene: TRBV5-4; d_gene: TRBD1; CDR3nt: TGTGCCAGCAGCTCGGACAGGGGGGATGAGCAGTTCTTC; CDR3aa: CASSSDRGDEQFF
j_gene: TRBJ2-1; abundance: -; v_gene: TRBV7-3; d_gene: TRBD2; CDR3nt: TGTGCCAGCAGCTCCCGACTAGCGGGTGTCCATGAGCAGTTCTTC; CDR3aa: CASSSRLAGVHEQFF
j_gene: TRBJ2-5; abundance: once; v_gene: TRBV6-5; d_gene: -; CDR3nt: TGTGCCAGCAGTAGGACAGATGAAGAGACCCAGTACTTC; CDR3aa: CASSRTDEETQYF
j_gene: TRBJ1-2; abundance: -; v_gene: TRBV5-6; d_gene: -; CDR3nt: TGTGCCAGCAGCTCGCTGTTGGACAGTCTATCCCACTATGGCTACACCTTC; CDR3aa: CASSSLLDSLSHYGYTF
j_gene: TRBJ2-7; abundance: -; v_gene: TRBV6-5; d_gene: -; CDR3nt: TGTGCCAGCAGCCCGGCGGGCGTAGAGCAGTACTTC; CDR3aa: CASSPAGVEQYF
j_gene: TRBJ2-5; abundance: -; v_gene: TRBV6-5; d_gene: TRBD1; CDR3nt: TGTGCCAGCAGTTCCGGGACAGGTGGGAAGACCCAGTACTTC; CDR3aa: CASSSGTGGKTQYF
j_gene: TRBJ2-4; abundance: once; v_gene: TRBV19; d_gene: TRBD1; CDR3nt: TGTGCCAGTAGCCGGGGACAGGGTATGGTGTCCAAAAACATTCAGTACTTC; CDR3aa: CASSRGQGMVSKNIQYF
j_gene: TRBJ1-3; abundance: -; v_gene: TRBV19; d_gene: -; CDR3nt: TGTGCCAGTAAGGGCAGGGCTAACTCTGGAAACACCATATATTTT; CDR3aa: CASKGRANSGNTIYF
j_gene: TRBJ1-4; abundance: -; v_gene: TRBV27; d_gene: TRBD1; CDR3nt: TGTGCCAGCAGTTCGACAGGGGTCCCGACCATTACTAATGAAAAACTGTTTTTT; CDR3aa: CASSSTGVPTITNEKLFF
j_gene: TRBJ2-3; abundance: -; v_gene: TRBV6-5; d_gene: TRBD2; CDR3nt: TGTGCCAGCAGTCGGACTAGCGGGAGCACAGATACGCAGTATTTT; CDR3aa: CASSRTSGSTDTQYF
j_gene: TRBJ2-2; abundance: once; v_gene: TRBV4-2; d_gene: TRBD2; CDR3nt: TGTGCCAGCAGCCAAGATCCTAGCGGGATACCCGGGGAGCTGTTTTTT; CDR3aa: CASSQDPSGIPGELFF
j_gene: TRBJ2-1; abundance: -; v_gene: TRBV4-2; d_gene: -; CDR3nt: TGTGCCAGCAGCCTTACTACTCAGAATGAGCAGTTCTTC; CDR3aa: CASSLTTQNEQFF
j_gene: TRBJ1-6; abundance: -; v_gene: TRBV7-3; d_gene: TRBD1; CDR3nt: TGTGCCAGCAGCTTGGGACAGGATTATTCACCCCTCCACTTT; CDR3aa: CASSLGQDYSPLHF